This T cell receptor beta chain is from a study of cytomegalovirus exposure and HLA in healthy donors. The CDR3 spans 16 residues. Per germline, CDR1 SGHDN and CDR2 FVKESK. Trimming removed 5 bases from V and 1 base from J, with 18 bases in between. The PCR employed 60 Vbeta primers together with 13 Jbeta primers. The method was immunoSEQ multiplex PCR; TCRdb's version includes in-frame clones alone and lacks a portion of them. The table has approximately 170,000 clones, around 81% seen once. The sample taken for sequencing was PBMCs. The genes are TRBV14 and TRBJ2-7, with D possibly TRBD1 on 7 matching bases. The sequence was collected from a woman in her 40s in good health and CMV-seronegative. Here the CDR3 reads CASSDLTQGGSYEQYF. The CDR3 nucleotides read TGTGCCAGCAGCGATTTGACGCAGGGGGGTTCCTACGAGCAGTACTTC.